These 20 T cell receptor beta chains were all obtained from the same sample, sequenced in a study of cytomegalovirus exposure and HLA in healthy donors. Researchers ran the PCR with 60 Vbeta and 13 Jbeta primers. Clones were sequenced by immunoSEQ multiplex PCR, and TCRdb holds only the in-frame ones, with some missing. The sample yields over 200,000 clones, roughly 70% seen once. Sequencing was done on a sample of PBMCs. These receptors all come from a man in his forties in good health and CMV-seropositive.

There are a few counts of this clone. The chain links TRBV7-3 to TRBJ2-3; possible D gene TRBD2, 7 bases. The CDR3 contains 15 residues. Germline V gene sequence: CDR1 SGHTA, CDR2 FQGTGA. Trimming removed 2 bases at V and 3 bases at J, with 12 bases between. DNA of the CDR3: TGTGCCAGCAGCTTAGGCGGGGGCCCGACAGATACGCAGTATTTT. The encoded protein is CASSLGGGPTDTQYF.

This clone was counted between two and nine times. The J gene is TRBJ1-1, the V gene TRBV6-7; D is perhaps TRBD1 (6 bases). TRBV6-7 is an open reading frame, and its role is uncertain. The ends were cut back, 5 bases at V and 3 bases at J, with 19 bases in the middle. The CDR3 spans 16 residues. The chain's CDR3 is CASSRTWTVPHTEAFF. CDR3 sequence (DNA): TGTGCCAGCAGTAGGACCTGGACAGTTCCTCACACTGAAGCTTTCTTT.

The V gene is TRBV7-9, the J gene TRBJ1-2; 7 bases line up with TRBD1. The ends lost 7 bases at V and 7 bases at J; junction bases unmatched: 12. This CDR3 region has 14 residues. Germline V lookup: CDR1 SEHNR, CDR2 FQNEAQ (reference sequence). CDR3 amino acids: CASTQTGRKSGYTF. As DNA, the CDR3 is TGTGCCAGCACCCAGACAGGGCGTAAGTCTGGCTACACCTTC. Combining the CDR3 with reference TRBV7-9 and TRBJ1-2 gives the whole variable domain DTGVSQNPRHKITKRGQNVTFRCDPISEHNRLYWYRQTLGQGPEFLTYFQNEAQLEKSRLLSDRFSAERPKGSFSTLEIQRTEQGDSAMYLCASTQTGRKSGYTFGSGTRLTVV.

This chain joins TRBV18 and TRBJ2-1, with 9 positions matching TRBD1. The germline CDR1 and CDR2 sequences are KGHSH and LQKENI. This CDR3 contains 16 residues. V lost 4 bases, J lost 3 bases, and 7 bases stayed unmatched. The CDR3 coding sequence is TGTGCCAGCTCACGGTCCGGGACAGGGAACTACAATGAGCAGTTCTTC. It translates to CASSRSGTGNYNEQFF.

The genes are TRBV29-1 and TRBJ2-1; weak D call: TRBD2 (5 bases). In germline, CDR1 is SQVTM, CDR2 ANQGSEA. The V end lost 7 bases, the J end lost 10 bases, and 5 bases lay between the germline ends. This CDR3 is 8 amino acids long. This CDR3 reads CSAGEQFF. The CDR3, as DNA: TGCAGCGCGGGGGAGCAGTTCTTC.

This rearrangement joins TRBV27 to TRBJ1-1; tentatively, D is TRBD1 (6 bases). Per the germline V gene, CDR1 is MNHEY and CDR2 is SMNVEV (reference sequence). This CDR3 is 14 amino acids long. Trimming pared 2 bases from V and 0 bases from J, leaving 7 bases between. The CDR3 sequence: CASSLNRVNTEAFF. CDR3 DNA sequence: TGTGCCAGCAGTTTAAACAGGGTGAACACTGAAGCTTTCTTT.

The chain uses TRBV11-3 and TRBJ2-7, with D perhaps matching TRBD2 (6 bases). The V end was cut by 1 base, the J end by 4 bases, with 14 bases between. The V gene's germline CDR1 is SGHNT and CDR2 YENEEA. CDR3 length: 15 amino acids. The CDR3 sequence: CASSLGREPWYEQYF. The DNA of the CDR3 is TGTGCCAGCAGCTTAGGGCGGGAACCTTGGTACGAGCAGTACTTC.

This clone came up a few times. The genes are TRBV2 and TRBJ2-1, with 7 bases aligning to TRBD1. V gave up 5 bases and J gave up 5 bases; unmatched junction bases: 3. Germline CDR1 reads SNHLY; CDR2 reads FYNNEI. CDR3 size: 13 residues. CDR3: CASSRGGNNEQFF. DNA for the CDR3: TGTGCCAGCAGTAGAGGGGGCAACAATGAGCAGTTCTTC.

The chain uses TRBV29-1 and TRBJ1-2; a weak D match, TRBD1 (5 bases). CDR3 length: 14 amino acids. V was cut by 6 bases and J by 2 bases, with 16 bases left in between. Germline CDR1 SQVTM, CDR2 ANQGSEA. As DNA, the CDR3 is TGCAGCGTGAGGGACTCGACGTTAAACTATGGCTACACCTTC. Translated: CSVRDSTLNYGYTF.

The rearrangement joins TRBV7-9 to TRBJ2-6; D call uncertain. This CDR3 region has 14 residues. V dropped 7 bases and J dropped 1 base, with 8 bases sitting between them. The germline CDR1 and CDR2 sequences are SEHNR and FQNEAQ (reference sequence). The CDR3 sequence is CASTSFSGANVLTF. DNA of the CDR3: TGTGCCAGCACTAGTTTTTCTGGGGCCAACGTCCTGACTTTC. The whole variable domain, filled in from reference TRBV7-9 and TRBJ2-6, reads DTGVSQNPRHKITKRGQNVTFRCDPISEHNRLYWYRQTLGQGPEFLTYFQNEAQLEKSRLLSDRFSAERPKGSFSTLEIQRTEQGDSAMYLCASTSFSGANVLTFGAGSRLTVL.

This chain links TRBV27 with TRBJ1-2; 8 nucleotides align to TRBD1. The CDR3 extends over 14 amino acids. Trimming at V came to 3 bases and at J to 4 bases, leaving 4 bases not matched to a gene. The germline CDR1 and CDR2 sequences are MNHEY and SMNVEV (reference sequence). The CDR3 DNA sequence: TGTGCCAGCAGTTTCGACAGGGGCGGCTATGGCTACACCTTC. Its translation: CASSFDRGGYGYTF.

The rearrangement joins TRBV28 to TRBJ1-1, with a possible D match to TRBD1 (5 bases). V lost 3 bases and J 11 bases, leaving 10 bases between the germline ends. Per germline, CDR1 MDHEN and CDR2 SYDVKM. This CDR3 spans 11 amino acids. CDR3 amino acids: CASSFGGSAFF. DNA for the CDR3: TGTGCCAGCAGTTTCGGGGGGTCGGCTTTCTTT. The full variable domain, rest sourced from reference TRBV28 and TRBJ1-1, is DVKVTQSSRYLVKRTGEKVFLECVQDMDHENMFWYRQDPGLGLRLIYFSYDVKMKEKGDIPEGYSVSREKKERFSLILESASTNQTSMYLCASSFGGSAFFGQGTRLTVV.

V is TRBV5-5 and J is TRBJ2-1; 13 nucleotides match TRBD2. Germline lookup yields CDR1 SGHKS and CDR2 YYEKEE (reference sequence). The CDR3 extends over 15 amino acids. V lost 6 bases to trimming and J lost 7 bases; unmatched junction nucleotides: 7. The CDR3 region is CASISTSGGANEQFF. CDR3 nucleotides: TGTGCCAGCATCTCCACTAGCGGGGGGGCGAATGAGCAGTTCTTC.

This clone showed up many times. DNA of the CDR3: TGTGCCAGCAGCTTAACGCTTGCCGGGAACACTGAAGCTTTCTTT. Translating it yields CASSLTLAGNTEAFF. The chain is built from TRBV7-3 and TRBJ1-1; the D is unclear. The germline V gene has CDR1 SGHTA and CDR2 FQGTGA. The CDR3 spans 15 residues. V lost 0 bases, J lost 1 base, and 9 bases lay in between.

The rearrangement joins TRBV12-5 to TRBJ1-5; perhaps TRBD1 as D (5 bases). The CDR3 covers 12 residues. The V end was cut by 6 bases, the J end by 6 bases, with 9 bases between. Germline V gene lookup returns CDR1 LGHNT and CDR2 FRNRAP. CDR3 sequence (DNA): TGTGCTAGTGGCCTCGGGGGTCAGCCCCAGCATTTT. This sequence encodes CASGLGGQPQHF.

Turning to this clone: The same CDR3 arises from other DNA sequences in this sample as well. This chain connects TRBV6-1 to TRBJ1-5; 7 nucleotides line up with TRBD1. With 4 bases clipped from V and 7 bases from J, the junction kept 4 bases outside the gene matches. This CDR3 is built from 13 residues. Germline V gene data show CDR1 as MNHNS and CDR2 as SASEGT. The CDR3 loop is CASSGQGGQPQHF. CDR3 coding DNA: TGTGCCAGCAGTGGACAGGGAGGCCAGCCCCAGCATTTT.

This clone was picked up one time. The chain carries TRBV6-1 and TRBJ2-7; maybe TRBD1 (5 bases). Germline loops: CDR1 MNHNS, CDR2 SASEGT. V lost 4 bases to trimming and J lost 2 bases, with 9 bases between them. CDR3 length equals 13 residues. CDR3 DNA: TGTGCCAGCAGTGGACAGTCAACCTACGAGCAGTACTTC. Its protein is CASSGQSTYEQYF.

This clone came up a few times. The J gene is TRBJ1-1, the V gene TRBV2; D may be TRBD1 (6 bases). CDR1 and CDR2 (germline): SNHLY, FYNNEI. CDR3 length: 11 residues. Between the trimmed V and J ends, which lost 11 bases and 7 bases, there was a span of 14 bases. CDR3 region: CAGAGVNEAFF. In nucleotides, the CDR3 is TGTGCCGGAGCAGGGGTAAATGAAGCTTTCTTT.

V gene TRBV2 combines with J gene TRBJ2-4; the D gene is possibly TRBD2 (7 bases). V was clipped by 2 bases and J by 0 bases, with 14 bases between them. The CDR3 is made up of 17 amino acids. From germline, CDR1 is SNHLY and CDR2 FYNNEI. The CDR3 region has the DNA TGTGCCAGCAGTGAATTTAGGGGGGGTCTAGCCAAAAACATTCAGTACTTC. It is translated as CASSEFRGGLAKNIQYF.

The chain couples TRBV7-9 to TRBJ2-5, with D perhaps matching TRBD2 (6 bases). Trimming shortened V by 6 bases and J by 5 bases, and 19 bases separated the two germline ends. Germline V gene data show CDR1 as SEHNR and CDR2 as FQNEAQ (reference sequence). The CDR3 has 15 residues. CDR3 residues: CASSPPGPGGETQYF. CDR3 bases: TGTGCCAGCAGTCCCCCGGGACCAGGAGGGGAGACCCAGTACTTC.